The source of this T cell receptor beta chain is a study of Ad26.COV2.S vaccination and SARS-CoV-2 variants. Overall study: Ad26.COV2.S was injected intramuscularly once or twice, 56 days apart. The study's findings and limits: Vaccinees reportedly had broad spike-specific CD8+ and CD4+ T cell responses.

This clone was recorded a few times. Its antigen is not known. This CDR3 has 15 amino acids. Germline V gene data show CDR1 as SGHNT and CDR2 as YYREEE (reference sequence). V lost 0 bases, J lost 0 bases, and 9 bases lay in between. Treatment denoted: around 19 received Ad26.COV2.S at low or high dose, single or two shots; roughly five received placebo; per-sample allocation not given. Samples came from day 63 after the first vaccine or placebo injection. The individual, an adult aged 18-55 years, was a donor in Boston. Assay: immunoSEQ multiplex PCR; the TCRdb copy retains only in-frame clones and omits some. Of about 350,000 clones listed, about 87% are singletons.

The specimen was peripheral blood, collected in a trial of Ad26.COV2.S vaccine versus placebo. The sequence came from a person aged 18-65 years who received the Ad26.COV2.S COVID-19 vaccine or a placebo. The chain employs TRBV5-4 and TRBJ1-1; D gene ambiguous. In nucleotides, the CDR3 is TGTGCCAGCAGCTTGGATAAGGGCCTGAACACTGAAGCTTTCTTT. It specifies CASSLDKGLNTEAFF.